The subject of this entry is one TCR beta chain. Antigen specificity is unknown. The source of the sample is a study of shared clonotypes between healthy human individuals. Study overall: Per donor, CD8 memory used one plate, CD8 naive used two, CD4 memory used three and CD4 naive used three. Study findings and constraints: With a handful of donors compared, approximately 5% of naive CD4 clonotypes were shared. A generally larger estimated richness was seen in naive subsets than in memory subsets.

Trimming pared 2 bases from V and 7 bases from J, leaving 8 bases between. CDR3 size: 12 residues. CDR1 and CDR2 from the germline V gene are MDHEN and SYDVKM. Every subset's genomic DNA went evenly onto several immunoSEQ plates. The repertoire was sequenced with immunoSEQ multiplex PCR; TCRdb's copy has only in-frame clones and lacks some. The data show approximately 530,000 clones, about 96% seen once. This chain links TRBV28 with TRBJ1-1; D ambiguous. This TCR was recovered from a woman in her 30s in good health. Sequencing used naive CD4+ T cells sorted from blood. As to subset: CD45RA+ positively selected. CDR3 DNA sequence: TGTGCCAGCAGTTTAGGGGTAATTGAAGCTTTCTTT. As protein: CASSLGVIEAFF.